The 5 T cell receptor beta chains below all came from one sample that was sequenced in a study of T cell repertoires in cytomegalovirus infection. TCRdb fed the reads into MiXCR, producing one record per CDR3 protein. The table has 450,000 to 650,000 distinct CDR3 sequences, about 26% seen once. Sequencing was performed on PBMCs. These receptors all stem from a human donor in good health (CMV status not recorded). Some clones in this sample may be carry-over from other donors' samples.

Regarding this clonotype: Its ends do not fully match the called genes, so a read error is possible. The J gene is TRBJ2-1, the V gene TRBV7-2; 8 positions match TRBD2. Germline V gene lookup returns CDR1 SGHTA and CDR2 FQGNSA. This CDR3 has 16 amino acids. CDR3 nucleotides: TGTGCCAACAGCTCAATAGGGACTAGGCCTTTATCGCAGCAGTTCTTC. This gives the protein CANSSIGTRPLSQQFF.

This clonotype came up once. V usage is TRBV11-3 and J usage is TRBJ2-1; a weak D match, TRBD2 (5 bases). The CDR3 length is 15 residues. Trimming removed 1 base from V and 4 bases from J, with 11 bases in between. The germline CDR1 and CDR2 sequences are SGHNT and YENEEA. For the CDR3, the DNA is TGTGCCAGCAGCTTAGGAGCGGAAGTTTACAATGAGCAGTTCTTC. Its translation: CASSLGAEVYNEQFF.

This clonotype came up many times. This chain uses TRBV7-2 with TRBJ2-2; tentatively, D is TRBD2 (6 bases). Deletions cut 1 base from V and 2 bases from J, with 11 bases between. The length of the CDR3 is 16 residues. Germline V lookup: CDR1 SGHTA, CDR2 FQGNSA. CDR3 nucleotide sequence: TGTGCCAGCAGCTTAGTTAGTAGCGGAAACACCGGGGAGCTGTTTTTT. Residues: CASSLVSSGNTGELFF.

The rearrangement joins TRBV20-1 to TRBJ1-4; the D is unclear. CDR3 length: 15 amino acids. The germline V and J ends were trimmed by 0 bases and 6 bases, with 14 bases remaining between them. The germline CDR1 and CDR2 sequences are DFQATT and SNEGSKA (reference sequence). CDR3 residues: CSARDWVLGYEKLFF. CDR3 DNA: TGCAGTGCTAGAGATTGGGTGCTGGGCTATGAAAAACTGTTTTTT.

This chain joins TRBV2 and TRBJ1-5; D uncertain. The V end was cut by 6 bases, the J end by 6 bases, with 15 bases between. Germline assignment: CDR1 SNHLY and CDR2 FYNNEI. CDR3 length: 14 residues. The DNA of the CDR3 is TGTGCCAGCAGAGGAGTCTCAAGGGCTCAGCCCCAGCATTTT. Its translation is CASRGVSRAQPQHF.